This T cell receptor beta chain appears in the sequencing data of a study of cytomegalovirus exposure and HLA in healthy donors. Overall study findings and caveats: TCR beta sequences numbering around 15,000 were associated with HLA alleles at 0.05 false discovery rate in a later analysis.

V was clipped by 7 bases and J by 4 bases; unmatched bases: 5. This CDR3 comprises 14 residues. Germline V gene data show CDR1 as LNHDA and CDR2 as SQIVND (reference sequence). The table lists this clone with a few counts. As yet, its antigen is unknown. PCR involved 60 Vbeta and 13 Jbeta primers. The protocol was immunoSEQ multiplex PCR, while the TCRdb copy is restricted to in-frame clones and leaves out a portion. The sample yields approximately 180,000 clones, roughly 13% seen once. Sequencing was done on a sample of PBMCs. The chain joins TRBV19 to TRBJ1-4, with TRBD1 identical over 8 bases. The origin of this receptor is a man aged 50-60 years in good health and CMV-seropositive. The CDR3 nucleotides are TGTGCCAGTACCGACAGGGGTCTTAATGAAAAACTGTTTTTT. Its translation is CASTDRGLNEKLFF.